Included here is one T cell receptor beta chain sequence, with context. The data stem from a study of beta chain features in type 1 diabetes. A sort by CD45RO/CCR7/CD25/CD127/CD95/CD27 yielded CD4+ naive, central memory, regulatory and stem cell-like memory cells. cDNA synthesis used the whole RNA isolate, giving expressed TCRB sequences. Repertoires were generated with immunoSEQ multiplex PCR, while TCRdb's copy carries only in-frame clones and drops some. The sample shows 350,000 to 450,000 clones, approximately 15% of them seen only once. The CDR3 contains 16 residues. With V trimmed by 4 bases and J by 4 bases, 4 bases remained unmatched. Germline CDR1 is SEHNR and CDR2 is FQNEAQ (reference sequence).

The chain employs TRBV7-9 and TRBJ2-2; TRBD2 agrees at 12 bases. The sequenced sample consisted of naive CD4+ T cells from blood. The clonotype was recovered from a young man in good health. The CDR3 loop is CASSSWTSGITGELFF. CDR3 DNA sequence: TGTGCCAGCAGCTCCTGGACTAGCGGGATCACCGGGGAGCTGTTTTTT. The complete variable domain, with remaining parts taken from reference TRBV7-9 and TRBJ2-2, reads DTGVSQNPRHKITKRGQNVTFRCDPISEHNRLYWYRQTLGQGPEFLTYFQNEAQLEKSRLLSDRFSAERPKGSFSTLEIQRTEQGDSAMYLCASSSWTSGITGELFFGEGSRLTVL.